The entry below describes one T cell receptor (beta chain). Its antigen is unknown. Measured with immunoSEQ multiplex PCR; TCRdb has only the in-frame clones, and not every one. The repertoire includes more than 90,000 clones, approximately 84% of them detected once, and 14% sits in the top ten. The data were taken from a study of T cell responses to AZD1222 COVID-19 vaccine. Trimming took off 5 bases at V and 7 bases at J, with 3 bases between the two ends. This CDR3 has 11 residues. The germline V gene encodes CDR1 SGHAT and CDR2 FQNNGV. Regarding the study as a whole: Elevations in Spike-specific TCR breadth and depth followed administration of two AZD1222 doses.

The sample here was peripheral blood, taken 28 days after the second AZD1222 dose. This clonotype was obtained from an adult who received the AZD1222 COVID-19 vaccine. The rearrangement joins TRBV11-2 to TRBJ1-6; D unresolved. This chain's CDR3 is CASSANSPLHF. In nucleotides, the CDR3 is TGTGCCAGCAGCGCAAATTCACCCCTCCACTTT. Full variable domain (outside the CDR3, taken from reference TRBV11-2 and TRBJ1-6): EAGVAQSPRYKIIEKRQSVAFWCNPISGHATLYWYQQILGQGPKLLIQFQNNGVVDDSQLPKDRFSAERLKGVDSTLKIQPAKLEDSAVYLCASSANSPLHFGNGTRLTVT.